This TCR beta chain was captured in a study of T cell repertoires in cytomegalovirus infection. There are 13 residues in the CDR3. CDR1 and CDR2 (germline): MNHEY, SVGEGT. Germline trimming cut 6 bases from V and 4 bases from J; bases unmatched to any gene: 6. TCRdb independently ran MiXCR on the reads; one entry per CDR3 protein. The table has hundreds of thousands of distinct CDR3 sequences, roughly a quarter seen once. On this clonotype: Its antigen is not identified.

Study results and limitations: Dominating the ex vivo response were TCR beta clonotypes that were CMV-specific and HLA-C-restricted.

V and J are TRBV6-2 or TRBV6-3 and TRBJ2-7; TRBD1 agrees at 7 bases. The origin of this receptor is a human donor in good health (CMV status not recorded). Some clones in this sample may be carry-over from other donors' samples. The sample was CD8+ T cells from PBMCs. CDR3 region: CASRYGTAYEQYV. The CDR3 nucleotides are TGTGCCAGCAGGTACGGGACAGCTTACGAGCAGTACGTC.